This T cell receptor (beta chain) stems from a study of shared clonotypes between healthy human individuals. Study results and limitations: In general, naive subsets displayed greater estimated richness than memory subsets did.

From germline, CDR1 is MDHEN and CDR2 SYDVKM. The CDR3 is 17 amino acids. V was trimmed by 7 bases and J by 0 bases, leaving 19 bases between them. A note on this clone: Its antigen is still unknown.

Repertoires were generated with immunoSEQ multiplex PCR, while TCRdb's copy carries only in-frame clones and drops some. Here the sample spans roughly 2.2 million clones, around 93% being singletons. Specimen: naive CD4+ T cells from PBMCs. Subset here: CD45RA+ positively selected. The chain combines TRBV28 with TRBJ1-3, with unresolved D. This clonotype was sampled from a man aged 18 to 29 in good health. Some clones in this sample may be carry-over from other donors' samples. CDR3 in amino acids: CASNSPSPGLSGNTIYF. CDR3 DNA sequence: TGTGCCAGCAACTCCCCAAGCCCCGGTCTCTCTGGAAACACCATATATTTT.